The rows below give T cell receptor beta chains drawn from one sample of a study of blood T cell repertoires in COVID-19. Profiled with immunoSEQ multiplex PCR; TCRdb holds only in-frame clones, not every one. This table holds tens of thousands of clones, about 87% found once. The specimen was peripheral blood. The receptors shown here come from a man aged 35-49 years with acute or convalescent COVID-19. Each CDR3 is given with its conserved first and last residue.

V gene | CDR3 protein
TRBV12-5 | CASGLGTGNEKLFF
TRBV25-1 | CASSAGAGASYEQYF
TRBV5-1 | CASSLVPGGTEAFF
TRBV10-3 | CAISESNASGYTF
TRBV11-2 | CASSGGGYQPQHF
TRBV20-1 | CSATFSYEQYF
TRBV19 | CASRKTSGSDTGELFF
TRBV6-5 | CASISSTDTQYF
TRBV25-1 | CASSEYGRGYEQYF
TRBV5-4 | CASSYDRGEAFF
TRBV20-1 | CSVSKQGSNEKLFF
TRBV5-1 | CASSLAGNREKLFF
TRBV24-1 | CATSGGSGNQPQHF
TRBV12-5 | CASGPGLAVTDTQYF
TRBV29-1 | CSVDGQGNYEQYF
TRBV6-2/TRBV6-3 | CASSPMTSEQFF
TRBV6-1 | CASSEQGRVTNQPQHF
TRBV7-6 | CASSPQETQYF
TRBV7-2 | CASSLERETQYF
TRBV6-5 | CASILAGAFTGELFF
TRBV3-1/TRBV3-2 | CASSQDRGHEQFF
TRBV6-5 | CASSQANNEQFF
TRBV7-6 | CASSNPTSGGGQNTGELFF
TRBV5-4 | CASSLSGVTYEQYF
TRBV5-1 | CASSTGTMGAGPGYGYTF
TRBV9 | CASSVVGRGEQYF
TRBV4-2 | CASSQGSSGRAQETQYF
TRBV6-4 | CASSDSNLGTDTQYF
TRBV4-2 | CASSQDKDRYYEQYF
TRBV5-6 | CASTGTGLNEQFF
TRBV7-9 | CASSLHRRGPTNTGELFF
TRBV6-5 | CASSPRYRGGYGYTF
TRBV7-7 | CASSLVAGVQETQYF
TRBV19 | CASSIGGEKNTEAFF
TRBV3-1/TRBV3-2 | CASSHSRSHEKLFF
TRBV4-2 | CASSQDYRGDYGYTF
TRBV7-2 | CASSLDSTFTYEQYF
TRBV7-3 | CASSPQQGLAGGPRNEQFF
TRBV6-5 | CASTGQGNTEAFF
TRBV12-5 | CASGLVRDSSAGGIGNTIYF
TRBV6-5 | CASSLANPRGNEQFF
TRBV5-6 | CASSLGGTGELFF
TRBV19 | CASGQNRASMRYTF
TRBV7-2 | CASSSDWAQRGVSGELFF
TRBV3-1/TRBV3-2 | CASSQGAGNEQFF
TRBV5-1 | CASSLRVDTEAFF
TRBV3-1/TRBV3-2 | CASSRDRETEAFF
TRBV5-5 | CASSPASRDTQYF
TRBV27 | CASSLQAHQETQYF
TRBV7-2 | CASSLGGSGANVLTF
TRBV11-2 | CASSLDEGLAGGLSF
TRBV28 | CASSPPGQGVGQPQHF
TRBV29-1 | CSVARSNYGYTF